This T cell receptor (beta chain) is from a study of metastatic and nonmetastatic thyroid tumors. Study-level information: Repertoires were compared across blood and tumor or nodule tissue from malignant and benign thyroid patients.

TCRdb re-called the PCR reads via MiXCR. The sample includes around 40,000 clones, about 15% of them seen just once. None of the patients had undergone any treatment ahead of thyroid surgery. The CDR3 is made up of 16 amino acids. Germline V lookup: CDR1 MNHNS, CDR2 SASEGT. The V end lost 6 bases, the J end lost 9 bases, and 21 bases lay between the germline ends. Sample: blood. The receptor was isolated from a male donor with papillary thyroid cancer or a benign thyroid nodule (not recorded which). Some clones in this sample may be carry-over from other donors' samples. V is TRBV6-1 and J is TRBJ1-6, with a possible D match to TRBD1 (5 bases). The CDR3 is CASSPPGLEISSPLHF. As DNA, the CDR3 is TGTGCCAGCAGCCCCCCGGGGCTAGAGATTAGTTCACCCCTCCACTTT.